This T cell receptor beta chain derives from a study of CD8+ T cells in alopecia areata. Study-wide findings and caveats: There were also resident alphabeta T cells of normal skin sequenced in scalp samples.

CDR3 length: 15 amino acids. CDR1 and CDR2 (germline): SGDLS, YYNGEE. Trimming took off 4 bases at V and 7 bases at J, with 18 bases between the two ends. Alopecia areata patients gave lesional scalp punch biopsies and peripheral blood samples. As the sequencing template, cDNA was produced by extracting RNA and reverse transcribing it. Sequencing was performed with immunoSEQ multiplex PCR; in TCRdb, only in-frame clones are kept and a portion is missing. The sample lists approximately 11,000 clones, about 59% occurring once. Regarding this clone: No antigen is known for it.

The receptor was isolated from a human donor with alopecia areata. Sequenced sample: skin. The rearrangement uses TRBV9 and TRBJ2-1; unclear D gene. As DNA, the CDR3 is TGTGCCAGCAGCTTACTCCTGGGTGGTATGAATGAGCAGTTCTTC. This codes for CASSLLLGGMNEQFF.